This T cell receptor (beta chain) was sequenced during a study of T cells after somatic rescue of genetic block. The repertoire was sequenced with immunoSEQ multiplex PCR; TCRdb's copy has only in-frame clones and lacks some. The sample shows fewer than 150,000 clones, around nine tenths of them seen only once. Germline V gives CDR1 SGHDT, CDR2 YYEEEE. The V end lost 2 bases, the J end lost 0 bases, and 11 bases lay between the germline ends. The CDR3 has 15 amino acids. The receptor comes from a woman aged 18-35 years. Sequences were obtained from peripheral blood mononuclear cells (PBMCs). This sequence joins TRBV5-6 and TRBJ1-1; D remains ambiguous. Here the CDR3 reads CASSFWTVMNTEAFF. CDR3 sequence (DNA): TGTGCCAGCAGCTTCTGGACCGTCATGAACACTGAAGCTTTCTTT. Together with reference TRBV5-6 and TRBJ1-1, the CDR3 gives the full variable domain: DAGVTQSPTHLIKTRGQQVTLRCSPKSGHDTVSWYQQALGQGPQFIFQYYEEEERQRGNFPDRFSGHQFPNYSSELNVNALLLGDSALYLCASSFWTVMNTEAFFGQGTRLTVV.